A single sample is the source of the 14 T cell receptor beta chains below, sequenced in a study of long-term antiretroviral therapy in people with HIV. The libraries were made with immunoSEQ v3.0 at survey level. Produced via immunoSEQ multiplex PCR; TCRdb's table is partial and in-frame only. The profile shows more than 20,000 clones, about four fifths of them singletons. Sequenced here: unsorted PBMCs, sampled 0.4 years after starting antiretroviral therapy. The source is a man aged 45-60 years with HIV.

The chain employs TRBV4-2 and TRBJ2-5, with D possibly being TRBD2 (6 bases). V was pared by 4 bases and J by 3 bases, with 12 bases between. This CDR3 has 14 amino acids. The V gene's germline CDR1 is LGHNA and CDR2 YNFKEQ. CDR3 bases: TGTGCCAGCAGCCTCCTGACGGGAGAAGAGACCCAGTACTTC. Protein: CASSLLTGEETQYF.

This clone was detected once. For the CDR3, the DNA is TGTGCCAGTGGGGAACAGTTTAACTATGGCTACACCTTC. Amino acids: CASGEQFNYGYTF. This chain links TRBV2 with TRBJ1-2; no clear D. The germline gives CDR1 SNHLY, CDR2 FYNNEI. The length of the CDR3 is 13 residues. V was pared by 9 bases and J by 1 base, with 12 bases between.

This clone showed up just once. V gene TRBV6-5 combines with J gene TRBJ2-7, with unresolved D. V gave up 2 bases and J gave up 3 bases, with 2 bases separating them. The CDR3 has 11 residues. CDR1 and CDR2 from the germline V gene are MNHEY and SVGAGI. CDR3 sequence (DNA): TGTGCCAGCAGTTACAACTACGAGCAGTACTTC. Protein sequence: CASSYNYEQYF.

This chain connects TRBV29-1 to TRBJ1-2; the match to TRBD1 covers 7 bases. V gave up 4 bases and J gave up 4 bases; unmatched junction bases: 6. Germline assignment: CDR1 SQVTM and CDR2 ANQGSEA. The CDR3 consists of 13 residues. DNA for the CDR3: TGCAGCGTTGGTACAGGGGTCGGCTATGGCTACACCTTC. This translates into CSVGTGVGYGYTF.

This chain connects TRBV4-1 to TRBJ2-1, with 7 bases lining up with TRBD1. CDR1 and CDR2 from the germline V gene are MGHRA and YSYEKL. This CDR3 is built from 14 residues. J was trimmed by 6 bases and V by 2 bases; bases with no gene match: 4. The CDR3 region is CASSQRGQLNEQFF. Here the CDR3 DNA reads TGCGCCAGCAGCCAACGGGGACAGCTCAATGAGCAGTTCTTC.

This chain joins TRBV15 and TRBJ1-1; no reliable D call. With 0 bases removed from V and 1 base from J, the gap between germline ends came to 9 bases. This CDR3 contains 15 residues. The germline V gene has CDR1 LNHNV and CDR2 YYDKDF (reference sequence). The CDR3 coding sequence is TGTGCCACCAGCAGAGATAGGGAGTCGAACACTGAAGCTTTCTTT. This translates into CATSRDRESNTEAFF.

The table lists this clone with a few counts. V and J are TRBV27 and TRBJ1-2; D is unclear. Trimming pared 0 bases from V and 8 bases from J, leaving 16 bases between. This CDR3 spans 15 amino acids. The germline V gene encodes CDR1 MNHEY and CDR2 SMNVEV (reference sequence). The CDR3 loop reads CASSLSISVSQGYTF. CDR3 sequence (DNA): TGTGCCAGCAGTTTATCGATAAGCGTATCACAGGGCTACACCTTC.

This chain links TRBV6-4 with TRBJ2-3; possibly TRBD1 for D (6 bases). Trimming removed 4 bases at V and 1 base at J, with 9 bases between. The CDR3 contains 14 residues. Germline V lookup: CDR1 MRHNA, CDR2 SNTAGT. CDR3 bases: TGTGCCAGCAGTGTGGACAGCCGCACAGATACGCAGTATTTT. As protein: CASSVDSRTDTQYF.

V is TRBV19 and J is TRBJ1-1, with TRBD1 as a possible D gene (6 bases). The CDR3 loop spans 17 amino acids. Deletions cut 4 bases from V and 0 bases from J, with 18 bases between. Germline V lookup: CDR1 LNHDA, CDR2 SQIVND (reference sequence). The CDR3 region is CASSTKGEGLMNTEAFF. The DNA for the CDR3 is TGTGCCAGTAGTACGAAGGGGGAAGGCTTAATGAACACTGAAGCTTTCTTT. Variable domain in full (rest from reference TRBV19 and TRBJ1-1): DGGITQSPKYLFRKEGQNVTLSCEQNLNHDAMYWYRQDPGQGLRLIYYSQIVNDFQKGDIAEGYSVSREKKESFPLTVTSAQKNPTAFYLCASSTKGEGLMNTEAFFGQGTRLTVV.

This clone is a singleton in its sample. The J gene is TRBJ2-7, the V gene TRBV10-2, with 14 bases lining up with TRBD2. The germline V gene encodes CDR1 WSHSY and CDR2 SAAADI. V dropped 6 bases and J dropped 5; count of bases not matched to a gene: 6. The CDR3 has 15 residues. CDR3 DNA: TGCGCCAGCAGACCACCGGGACTAGCGGGGGACGAGCAGTACTTC. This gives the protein CASRPPGLAGDEQYF.

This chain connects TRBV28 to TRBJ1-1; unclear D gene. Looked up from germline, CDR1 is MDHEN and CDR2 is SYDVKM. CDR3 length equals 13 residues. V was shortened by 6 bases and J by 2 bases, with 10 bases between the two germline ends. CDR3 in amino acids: CASRPRGNTEAFF. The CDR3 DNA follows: TGTGCCAGCAGACCAAGAGGTAACACTGAAGCTTTCTTT.

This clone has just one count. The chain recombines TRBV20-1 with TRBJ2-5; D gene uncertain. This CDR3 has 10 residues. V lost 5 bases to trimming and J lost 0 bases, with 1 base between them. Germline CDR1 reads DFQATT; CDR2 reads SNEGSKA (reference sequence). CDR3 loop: CSAHQETQYF. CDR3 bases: TGCAGTGCTCACCAAGAGACCCAGTACTTC.

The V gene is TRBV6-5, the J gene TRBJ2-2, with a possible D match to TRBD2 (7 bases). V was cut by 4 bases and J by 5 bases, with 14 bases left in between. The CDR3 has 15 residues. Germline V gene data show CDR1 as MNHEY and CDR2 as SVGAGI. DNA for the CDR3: TGTGCCAGCAGTTTAGGGGGGGCGCTTACCGGGGAGCTGTTTTTT. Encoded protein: CASSLGGALTGELFF.

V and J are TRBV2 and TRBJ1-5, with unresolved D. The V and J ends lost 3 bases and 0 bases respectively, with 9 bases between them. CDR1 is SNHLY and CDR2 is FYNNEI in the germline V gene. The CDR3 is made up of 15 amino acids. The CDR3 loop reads CASSETAYSNQPQHF. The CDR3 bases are TGTGCCAGCAGTGAGACCGCTTATAGCAATCAGCCCCAGCATTTT.